The subject of this entry is one T cell receptor (beta chain). Its antigen is not known. Produced via immunoSEQ multiplex PCR; TCRdb's table is partial and in-frame only. The sample holds 45,000 to 60,000 clones; 80% are singletons and the top ten take roughly 1.5%. This sample stems from a study of memory CD4+ T cells and cytomegalovirus serostatus. Study-level background: This sample comes from healthy Belgian adults, about nine CMV seropositive, some 22 seronegative. General observations from the study: Of about 150 reported CMV TCRbeta sequences, roughly 70 were found in memory CD4+ repertoires.

Germline V gene sequence: CDR1 MDHEN, CDR2 SYDVKM. CDR3 size: 11 residues. Trimming removed 5 bases from V and 1 base from J, with 2 bases in between. The sort gate was single viable CD3+CD4+CD8-CD45RO+ cells for memory CD4+ T cells. Serostatus was set by detecting CMV pp150, pp28, p38, p52 IgG. This sequence originates from an adult in good health and CMV-seropositive. The J gene is TRBJ1-2, the V gene TRBV28; no reliable D call. Sample: memory CD4+ T cells from blood. The CDR3 DNA is TGTGCCAGCAGTGGTAACTATGGCTACACCTTC. This encodes CASSGNYGYTF.